The sequence of this T cell receptor beta chain was determined in a study of OX40 agonist ivuxolimab in advanced cancers. Study-wide background: Among those enrolled, mean age was 60 years (range about 23 to 85) and 70% to 85% were male.

TCRdb's copy holds only in-frame clones and misses some; the assay was immunoSEQ multiplex PCR. The sample carries tens of thousands of clones, about 90% recorded once. Concerning this clone: Sequence at one end of the junction differs from germline and may be a read error.

Per the germline V gene, CDR1 is SGHDT and CDR2 is YYEEEE. The CDR3 extends over 12 amino acids. This TCR came from an adult with an advanced solid tumor such as melanoma, head and neck, liver or kidney cancer. The sequences come from CD4+ or CD8+ T cells sorted from blood, collected in a trial of the OX40 agonist ivuxolimab. This chain joins TRBV5-6 and TRBJ1-2, with a weak D call TRBD1 (6 bases). The CDR3 sequence: CASSLGTAGKAF. CDR3 DNA: TGTGCCAGCAGCTTGGGGACAGCCGGGAAGGCGTTC.